This T cell receptor gamma chain was retrieved from a study of intestinal T cells in coeliac disease. Genomic DNA came from ten roughly 5.2-µm formalin-fixed paraffin-embedded scrolls per case. Using about 210 ng of biopsy DNA, TRG was amplified with LymphoTrack primers. TCRdb made new clone calls on the multiplex PCR reads using CATT. Of more than 900 gamma-chain clones listed, roughly half were seen once; the top ten hold around a tenth. In germline, CDR1 is GITISATS, CDR2 ISYDGTV (reference sequence). This CDR3 comprises 14 residues. J lost 6 bases, V lost 0 bases, and 8 bases had no gene match. The specimen was a duodenal biopsy. The origin of this receptor is a human donor with celiac disease. This chain joins TRGV9 and TRGJ1 or TRGJ2. The CDR3 sequence: CALWEVRDVYKKLF. For the CDR3, the DNA is TGTGCCTTGTGGGAGGTGCGGGACGTTTATAAGAAACTCTTT.